This T cell receptor beta chain stems from a study of T-cell reconstitution after alpha-beta-depleted transplantation in children. In its sample, this clonotype was seen many times. What it binds is unknown. A read error is possible here, since a much larger clone lies one base away. Unique molecular identifiers were incorporated into the prepared TCRbeta library. One entry per CDR3 protein, called by TCRdb with MiXCR from the PCR reads. This table has approximately 150,000 distinct CDR3 sequences, around 8.8% appearing once. The V and J ends lost 4 bases and 10 bases respectively, with 11 bases between them. CDR1 is DFQATT and CDR2 is SNEGSKA in the germline V gene (reference sequence). This CDR3 region has 11 residues. Study observations and caveats: Some patients showed high day-60 TCRbeta diversity, which derived from surviving recipient T cells and thymic progenitors. At around two months after transplant, the alpha-beta T cells were reportedly derived from several hundred expanded clones that came from non-depleted graft cells. Newly produced T cells mostly provided counts and TCRbeta diversity after one year, as hyperexpanded clones declined.

The clonotype originates from a female patient aged 2-9 years who had a stem cell transplant for congenital amegakaryocytic thrombocytopenia, so the T cells may come from the graft donor. The rearrangement uses TRBV20-1 and TRBJ2-1, with D perhaps matching TRBD2 (5 bases). The source was PBMCs, mostly from graft donor cells, collected 180 days after TCRalphabeta/CD19-depleted stem cell transplant. This CDR3 reads CSANLPGEQFF. CDR3 DNA sequence: TGCAGTGCTAATCTACCGGGAGAGCAGTTCTTC.